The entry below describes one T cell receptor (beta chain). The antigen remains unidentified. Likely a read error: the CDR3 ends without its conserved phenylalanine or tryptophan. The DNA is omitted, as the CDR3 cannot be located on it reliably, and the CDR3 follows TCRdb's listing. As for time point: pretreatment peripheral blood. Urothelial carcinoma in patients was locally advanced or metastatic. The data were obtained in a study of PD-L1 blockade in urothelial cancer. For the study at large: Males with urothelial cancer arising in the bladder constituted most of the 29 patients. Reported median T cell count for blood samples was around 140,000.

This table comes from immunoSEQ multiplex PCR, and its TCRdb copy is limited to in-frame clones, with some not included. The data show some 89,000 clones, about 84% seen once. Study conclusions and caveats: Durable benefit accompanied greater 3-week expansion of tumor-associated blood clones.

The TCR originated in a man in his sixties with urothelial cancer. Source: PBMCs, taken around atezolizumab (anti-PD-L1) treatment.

CDR3 protein: CSVGTTGGVFI. The chain carries TRBV29-1 and TRBJ2-7; the table's D call TRBD1 went unverified against the DNA. Germline V gives CDR1 SQVTM, CDR2 ANQGSEA. With termini counted, the CDR3 has 11 amino acids.